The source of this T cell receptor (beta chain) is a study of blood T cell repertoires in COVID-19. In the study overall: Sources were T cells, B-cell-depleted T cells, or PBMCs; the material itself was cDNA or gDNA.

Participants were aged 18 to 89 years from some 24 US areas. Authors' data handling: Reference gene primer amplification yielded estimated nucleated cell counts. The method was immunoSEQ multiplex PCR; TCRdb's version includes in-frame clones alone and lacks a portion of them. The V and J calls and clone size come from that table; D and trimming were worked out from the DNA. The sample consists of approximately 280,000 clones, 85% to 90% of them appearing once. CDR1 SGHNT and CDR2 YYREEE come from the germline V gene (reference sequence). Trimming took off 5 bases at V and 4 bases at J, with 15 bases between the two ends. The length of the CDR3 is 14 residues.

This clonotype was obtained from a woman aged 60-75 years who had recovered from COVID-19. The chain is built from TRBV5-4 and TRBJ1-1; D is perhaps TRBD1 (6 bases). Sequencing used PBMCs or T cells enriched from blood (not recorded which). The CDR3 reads CASSFDQGSTEAFF. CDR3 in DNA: TGTGCCAGCAGTTTCGATCAGGGGAGCACTGAAGCTTTCTTT.